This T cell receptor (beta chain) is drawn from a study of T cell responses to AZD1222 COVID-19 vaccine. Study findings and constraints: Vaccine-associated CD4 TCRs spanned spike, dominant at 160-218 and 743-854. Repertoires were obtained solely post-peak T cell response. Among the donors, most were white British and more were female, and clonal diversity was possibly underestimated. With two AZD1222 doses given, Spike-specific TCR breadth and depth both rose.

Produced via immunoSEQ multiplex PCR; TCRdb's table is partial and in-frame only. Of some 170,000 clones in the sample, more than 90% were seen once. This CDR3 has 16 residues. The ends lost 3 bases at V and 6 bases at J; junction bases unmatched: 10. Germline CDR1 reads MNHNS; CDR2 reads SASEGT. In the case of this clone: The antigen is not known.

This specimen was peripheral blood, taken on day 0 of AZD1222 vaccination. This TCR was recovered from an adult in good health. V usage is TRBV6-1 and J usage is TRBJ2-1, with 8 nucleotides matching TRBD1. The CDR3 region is CASSDGTDRAVNEQFF. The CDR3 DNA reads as TGTGCCAGCAGTGACGGGACGGACAGGGCGGTCAATGAGCAGTTCTTC.